These 7 T cell receptor beta chains came from one sample sequenced in a study of cytomegalovirus exposure and HLA in healthy donors. PCR amplification relied on 60 Vbeta primers (plus 13 Jbeta primers). Sequenced by immunoSEQ multiplex PCR; TCRdb stores in-frame clones only, minus some. The sample records fewer than 150,000 clones, around 77% being singletons. What was sequenced was PBMCs. The receptor source for this set is a man aged 30 to 39 in good health and CMV-seronegative.

V gene TRBV14 combines with J gene TRBJ1-6; 8 positions agree with TRBD1. Germline CDR1 reads SGHDN; CDR2 reads FVKESK. Trimming at V came to 4 bases and at J to 6 bases, leaving 5 bases not matched to a gene. CDR3 length: 15 residues. The CDR3 here is CASSLGQGRNSPLHF. CDR3 in DNA: TGTGCCAGCAGCCTCGGACAGGGCCGTAATTCACCCCTCCACTTT.

This clone was detected only a few times. The chain recombines TRBV6-5 with TRBJ1-5; 11 bases are shared with TRBD1. This CDR3 is 14 amino acids long. The V gene end was trimmed by 5 bases and the J gene end by 6 bases; junction bases not matched to a gene: 3. Germline CDR1 and CDR2: MNHEY and SVGAGI. CDR3 residues: CASSGTGGTQPQHF. For the CDR3, the DNA is TGTGCCAGCAGTGGGACAGGGGGTACTCAGCCCCAGCATTTT.

The chain links TRBV2 to TRBJ1-4; 8 bases map to TRBD1. Trimming took 6 bases from V and 8 from J; bases not matched to a gene: 5. Germline CDR1 is SNHLY and CDR2 is FYNNEI. This CDR3 has 13 amino acids. This chain's CDR3 is CASRDRGGEKLFF. The CDR3 nucleotides are TGTGCCAGCAGAGACAGGGGAGGCGAAAAACTGTTTTTT.

The chain joins TRBV27 to TRBJ2-1; D gene uncertain. Trimming left V 6 bases short and J 3 bases short, with 6 bases between. The CDR3 loop spans 12 amino acids. Germline CDR1 MNHEY, CDR2 SMNVEV (reference sequence). For the CDR3, the DNA is TGTGCCAGCAGGGCGGACTACAATGAGCAGTTCTTC. This sequence encodes CASRADYNEQFF.

Remarks on this clone: This sample includes further DNA sequences coding for the same CDR3. J is TRBJ2-5 and V is TRBV5-1; 7 nucleotides align to TRBD2. The trim removed 0 bases at V and 4 bases at J, leaving 0 bases unmatched. The CDR3 contains 13 residues. Germline loops: CDR1 SGHRS, CDR2 YFSETQ. The CDR3 sequence is CASSLGGGETQYF. The CDR3 coding sequence is TGCGCCAGCAGCTTGGGGGGGGGAGAGACCCAGTACTTC.

The chain links TRBV28 to TRBJ1-2, with a weak D call TRBD1 (6 bases). The CDR3 is 12 residues long. V was trimmed by 6 bases and J by 10 bases, leaving 15 bases between them. Germline-derived CDR1 and CDR2 are MDHEN and SYDVKM. CDR3 loop: CASRRGIKYYTF. CDR3 sequence (DNA): TGTGCCAGCAGGAGGGGGATTAAATACTACACCTTC.

The genes are TRBV7-8 and TRBJ2-2; D remains ambiguous. The CDR3 runs 15 residues. The germline V and J ends were trimmed by 2 bases and 1 base, with 8 bases remaining between them. Germline-derived CDR1 and CDR2 are SGHVS and FQNEAQ. CDR3 DNA: TGTGCCAGCAGCTTATCCGGTCAGAACACCGGGGAGCTGTTTTTT. Protein: CASSLSGQNTGELFF.